The 17 T cell receptor beta chains below come from one sample, sequenced in a study of human T cells and chemical hapten exposure. Time point meaning: pre-sensitization, week 0. As to treatment: therapeutic diphenylcyclopropenone sensitization with weekly scalp DPC. TCRdb passed the RACE reads through MiXCR, listing each CDR3 protein once. Here the sample spans about 270,000 distinct CDR3 sequences, roughly 8% being singletons. The sample was whole blood, taken in connection with sensitization to the hapten diphenylcyclopropenone (DPC). The receptors were gathered from a man aged 18 to 29 with alopecia areata. Some clones in this sample may be carry-over from other donors' samples.

CDR3 bases: TGTGCCAGCAGTTTCCCCCTCAACGTAGCCTACGAGCAGTACTTC. Its translation: CASSFPLNVAYEQYF. The chain has TRBV28 and TRBJ2-7; D gene unclear. With 3 bases removed from V and 2 bases from J, the gap between germline ends came to 14 bases. This CDR3 region has 15 residues. Germline values: CDR1 MDHEN, CDR2 SYDVKM.

This clonotype was detected many times. V gene TRBV29-1 combines with J gene TRBJ2-7; tentative D call: TRBD1 (6 bases). This CDR3 has 13 residues. Germline V gives CDR1 SQVTM, CDR2 ANQGSEA. V gave up 3 bases and J gave up 7 bases, with 16 bases separating them. This chain's CDR3 is CSVDKQGAREQYF. CDR3 nucleotide sequence: TGCAGCGTTGATAAACAGGGAGCTAGGGAGCAGTACTTC.

This clonotype came up many times. J is TRBJ1-2 and V is TRBV7-2, with D possibly matching TRBD1 (6 bases). V was trimmed by 1 base and J by 3 bases, leaving 9 bases between them. The CDR3 runs to 14 residues. Germline assignment: CDR1 SGHTA and CDR2 FQGNSA. CDR3 nucleotide sequence: TGTGCCAGCAGCTTAGAAGGGGGAGACTATGGCTACACCTTC. Its protein is CASSLEGGDYGYTF.

This clonotype has only a few counts. V usage is TRBV6-5 and J usage is TRBJ1-3, with TRBD1 identical over 7 bases. CDR1 is MNHEY and CDR2 is SVGAGI in the germline V gene. The CDR3 covers 15 residues. V shed 5 bases, J shed 0 bases, and the junction held 4 bases outside the gene matches. The CDR3 here is CASSRDSISGNTIYF. The DNA for the CDR3 is TGTGCCAGCAGTCGGGACAGTATCTCTGGAAACACCATATATTTT.

This clonotype was seen more than once but under ten times. The rearrangement links TRBV20-1 to TRBJ2-3; 12 bases match TRBD2. This CDR3 is 18 amino acids long. CDR1 and CDR2 from the germline V gene are DFQATT and SNEGSKA (reference sequence). Losses at the gene ends were 1 base for V and 0 bases for J; bases not matched to a gene: 8. CDR3 residues: CSARAASGGDISTDTQYF. The CDR3 DNA reads TGCAGTGCTAGAGCCGCTAGCGGGGGGGATATAAGCACAGATACGCAGTATTTT.

This clonotype was observed a handful of times. The chain has TRBV7-9 and TRBJ1-1; no reliable D call. CDR1 and CDR2 from the germline V gene are SEHNR and FQNEAQ (reference sequence). V was cut by 5 bases and J by 1 base, with 8 bases left in between. The CDR3 spans 13 residues. The CDR3: CASSTRQNTEAFF. As DNA, the CDR3 is TGTGCCAGCAGCACCCGACAGAACACTGAAGCTTTCTTT. Full variable domain (missing parts from reference TRBV7-9 and TRBJ1-1): DTGVSQNPRHKITKRGQNVTFRCDPISEHNRLYWYRQTLGQGPEFLTYFQNEAQLEKSRLLSDRFSAERPKGSFSTLEIQRTEQGDSAMYLCASSTRQNTEAFFGQGTRLTVV.

This clonotype was found a few times. In DNA form, the CDR3 reads TGTGCCAGCAGCTTATGGCAGAACAATGAGCAGTTCTTC. It encodes CASSLWQNNEQFF. V usage is TRBV11-2 and J usage is TRBJ2-1; D is ambiguous. The CDR3 is 13 amino acids. Trimming shortened V by 2 bases and J by 5 bases, and 7 bases separated the two germline ends. CDR1 SGHAT and CDR2 FQNNGV come from the germline V gene. Filled out from reference TRBV11-2 and TRBJ2-1, the complete variable domain reads EAGVAQSPRYKIIEKRQSVAFWCNPISGHATLYWYQQILGQGPKLLIQFQNNGVVDDSQLPKDRFSAERLKGVDSTLKIQPAKLEDSAVYLCASSLWQNNEQFFGPGTRLTVL.

This clonotype was seen at least ten times. The V gene is TRBV14, the J gene TRBJ1-2; tentatively, D is TRBD1 (5 bases). Germline CDR1 SGHDN, CDR2 FVKESK. Trimming cost V 0 bases and J 6 bases, with 11 bases left between them. CDR3 length equals 14 residues. CDR3 amino acids: CASSQDGGPDGYTF. The DNA of the CDR3 is TGTGCCAGCAGCCAAGATGGGGGACCGGATGGCTACACCTTC.

The chain uses TRBV3-1 and TRBJ1-2; no firm D call. The V gene's germline CDR1 is LGHDT and CDR2 YNNKEL (reference sequence). The V end was cut by 2 bases, the J end by 4 bases, with 8 bases between. The CDR3 covers 13 residues. CDR3 sequence: CASSQPRSYGYTF. For the CDR3, the DNA is TGTGCCAGCAGCCAACCCAGATCCTATGGCTACACCTTC.

This clonotype has ten or more counts. The chain couples TRBV7-2 to TRBJ1-1; D remains unclear. CDR3 length: 14 residues. V dropped 5 bases and J dropped 6 bases, with 16 bases sitting between them. CDR1 SGHTA and CDR2 FQGNSA come from the germline V gene. The CDR3 DNA reads TGTGCCAGCAGCCCCCGAGAGACCGTGGCTGAAGCTTTCTTT. It encodes CASSPRETVAEAFF.

In regard to this clonotype: No conserved phenylalanine or tryptophan ends this CDR3, so it is likely a read error. This chain joins TRBV20-1 and TRBJ2-7, with 8 bases that match TRBD2. Germline CDR1 DFQATT, CDR2 SNEGSKA (reference sequence). The CDR3 totals 12 residues. The CDR3 sequence is CLLRGGTYEQYY. CDR3 coding DNA: TGCCTCCTTCGCGGGGGGACCTACGAGCAGTACTAC.

The sample holds many counts of this clonotype. This rearrangement joins TRBV2 to TRBJ2-1, with 9 positions matching TRBD2. The length of the CDR3 is 15 residues. Germline V gives CDR1 SNHLY, CDR2 FYNNEI. The trim removed 4 bases at V and 5 bases at J, leaving 6 bases unmatched. In DNA, the CDR3 is TGTGCCAGCAGTGGGCCCAGCGGGGGGAACAATGAGCAGTTCTTC. Amino acid sequence: CASSGPSGGNNEQFF. The full variable domain, rest sourced from reference TRBV2 and TRBJ2-1, is EPEVTQTPSHQVTQMGQEVILRCVPISNHLYFYWYRQILGQKVEFLVSFYNNEISEKSEIFDDQFSVERPDGSNFTLKIRSTKLEDSAMYFCASSGPSGGNNEQFFGPGTRLTVL.

The CDR3 DNA reads as TGCAGTGCTAGACATTGGAGCAGGGGGCCCGAGAGCTCCTACGAGCAGTACTTC. Its translation: CSARHWSRGPESSYEQYF. The chain employs TRBV20-1 and TRBJ2-7, with 8 bases that match TRBD1. Germline V gene sequence: CDR1 DFQATT, CDR2 SNEGSKA (reference sequence). With 2 bases clipped from V and 0 bases from J, the junction kept 15 bases outside the gene matches. The CDR3 length is 18 residues.

The chain recombines TRBV12-2 with TRBJ2-4; the DNA was not compared with TRBD2, the D call given in the table. TRBV12-2 is a documented pseudogene. CDR3 length: 17 amino acids. CDR3 region: CASRERLAGGFRNIQYF. The CDR3 bases are TGTGCAAGTCGCGAAAGACTAGCGGGGGGGTTTCGGAACATTCAGTACTTC.

V usage is TRBV6-6 and J usage is TRBJ1-1; D possibly corresponds to TRBD1 (6 bases). Germline CDR1 is MNHNY and CDR2 is SVGAGI (reference sequence). Trimming pared 8 bases from V and 0 bases from J, leaving 19 bases between. There are 16 residues in the CDR3. The chain's CDR3 is CASYPSWGQMNTEAFF. CDR3 coding DNA: TGTGCCAGCTACCCTTCGTGGGGGCAAATGAACACTGAAGCTTTCTTT.

This clonotype turned up a few times. The V gene is TRBV20-1, the J gene TRBJ2-5; D gene uncertain. The CDR3 is 12 residues long. V lost 6 bases to trimming and J lost 1 base, with 9 bases between them. In germline, CDR1 is DFQATT, CDR2 SNEGSKA (reference sequence). DNA for the CDR3: TGCAGTGCCGCCTTTGCCCAAGAGACCCAGTACTTC. This gives the protein CSAAFAQETQYF.

The sample holds a few counts of this clonotype. V is TRBV7-2 and J is TRBJ1-4; no clear D. Trimming took 4 bases from V and 4 from J, leaving 13 bases between them. Germline CDR1 is SGHTA and CDR2 is FQGNSA. The CDR3 loop spans 15 amino acids. Here the CDR3 DNA reads TGTGCCAGCAGCTCTTACATTGAGAATAATGAAAAACTGTTTTTT. Protein: CASSSYIENNEKLFF.